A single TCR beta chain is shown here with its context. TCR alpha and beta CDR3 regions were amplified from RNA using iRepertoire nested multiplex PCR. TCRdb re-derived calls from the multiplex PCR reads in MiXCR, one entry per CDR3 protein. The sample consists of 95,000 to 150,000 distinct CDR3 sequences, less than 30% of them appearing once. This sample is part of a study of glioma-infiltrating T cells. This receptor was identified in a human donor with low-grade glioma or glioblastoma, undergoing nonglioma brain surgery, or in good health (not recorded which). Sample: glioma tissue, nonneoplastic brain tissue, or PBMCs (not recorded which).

The CDR3 sequence is CASSEGWVMANEKLFF. CDR3 coding DNA: TGTGCCAGCAGTGAAGGATGGGTCATGGCTAATGAAAAACTGTTTTTT. The chain recombines TRBV2 with TRBJ1-4, with D unclear. The germline CDR1 and CDR2 sequences are SNHLY and FYNNEI. Trimming left V 1 base short and J 3 bases short, with 12 bases between. This CDR3 comprises 16 residues. Full variable domain (outside the CDR3, taken from reference TRBV2 and TRBJ1-4): EPEVTQTPSHQVTQMGQEVILRCVPISNHLYFYWYRQILGQKVEFLVSFYNNEISEKSEIFDDQFSVERPDGSNFTLKIRSTKLEDSAMYFCASSEGWVMANEKLFFGSGTQLSVL.